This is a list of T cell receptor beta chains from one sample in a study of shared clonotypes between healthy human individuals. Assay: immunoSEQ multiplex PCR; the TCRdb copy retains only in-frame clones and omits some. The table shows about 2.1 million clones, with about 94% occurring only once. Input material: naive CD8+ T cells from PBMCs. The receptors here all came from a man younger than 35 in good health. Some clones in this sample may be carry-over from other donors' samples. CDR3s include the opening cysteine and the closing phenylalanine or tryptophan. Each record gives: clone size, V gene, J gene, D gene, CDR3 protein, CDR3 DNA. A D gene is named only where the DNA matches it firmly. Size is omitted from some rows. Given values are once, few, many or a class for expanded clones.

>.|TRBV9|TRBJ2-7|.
CASSVGRGSSDEQYF
TGTGCCAGCAGCGTAGGACGGGGGAGTTCCGACGAGCAGTACTTC
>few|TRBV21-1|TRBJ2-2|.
CASSHNRVTGELFF
TGTGCCAGCAGCCATAACAGGGTCACCGGGGAGCTGTTTTTT
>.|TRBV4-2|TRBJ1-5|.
CASSQAVGADQPQHF
TGTGCCAGCAGCCAAGCTGTGGGGGCAGATCAGCCCCAGCATTTT
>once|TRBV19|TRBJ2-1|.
CASSVGQSYNEQFF
TGTGCCAGTAGCGTAGGTCAGTCCTACAATGAGCAGTTCTTC
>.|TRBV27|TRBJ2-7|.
CASSLGPLPDEQYF
TGTGCCAGCAGTTTGGGACCTCTCCCTGACGAGCAGTACTTC
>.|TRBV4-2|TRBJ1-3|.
CASSQVRAYSGNTIYF
TGTGCCAGCAGCCAAGTTAGGGCCTACTCTGGAAACACCATATATTTT
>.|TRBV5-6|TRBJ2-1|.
CASSLGRGNEQFF
TGTGCCAGCAGCTTGGGCAGGGGCAATGAGCAGTTCTTC
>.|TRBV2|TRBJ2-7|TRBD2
CASRPRGTYEQYF
TGTGCCAGCAGACCGCGGGGGACCTACGAGCAGTACTTC
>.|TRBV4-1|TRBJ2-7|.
CASSPLYGSYEQYF
TGCGCCAGCAGCCCTCTCTACGGGTCCTACGAGCAGTACTTC
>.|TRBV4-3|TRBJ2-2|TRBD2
CASSQALAGMGNTGELFF
TGCGCCAGCAGCCAAGCACTAGCGGGGATGGGGAACACCGGGGAGCTGTTTTTT
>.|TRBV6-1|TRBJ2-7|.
CASSEGGGPSYEQYF
TGTGCCAGCAGTGAAGGTGGCGGGCCCTCCTACGAGCAGTACTTC
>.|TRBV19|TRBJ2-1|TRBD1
CASSMRWTGDNEQFF
TGTGCCAGTAGTATGCGGTGGACAGGCGACAATGAGCAGTTCTTC
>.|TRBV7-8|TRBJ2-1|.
CASSSLPSSYNEQFF
TGTGCCAGCAGCTCCTTACCTAGCTCCTACAATGAGCAGTTCTTC
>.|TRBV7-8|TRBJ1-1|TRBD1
CASSLAGTAGNTEAFF
TGTGCCAGCAGCTTAGCGGGGACAGCAGGGAACACTGAAGCTTTCTTT
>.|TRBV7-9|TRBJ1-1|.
CASSMDRMNTEAFF
TGTGCCAGCAGCATGGACAGAATGAACACTGAAGCTTTCTTT
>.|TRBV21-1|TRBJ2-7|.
CASSPRTDYEQYF
TGTGCCAGCAGCCCCCGGACAGACTACGAGCAGTACTTC
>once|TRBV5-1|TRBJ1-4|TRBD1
CASSFYTGATNEKLFF
TGCGCCAGCAGCTTCTATACAGGGGCAACTAATGAAAAACTGTTTTTT
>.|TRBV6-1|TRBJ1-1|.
CASSEPTGCFWPERIDANTEAFF
TGTGCCAGCAGTGAACCGACTGGCTGTTTCTGGCCCGAGAGGATTGATGCAAACACTGAAGCTTTCTTT
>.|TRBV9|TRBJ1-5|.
CASSEAGSNQPQHF
TGTGCCAGCAGCGAGGCCGGGAGCAATCAGCCCCAGCATTTT
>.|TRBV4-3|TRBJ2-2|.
CASSQRTFLGGELFF
TGCGCCAGCAGCCAAAGGACTTTTCTCGGCGGGGAGCTGTTTTTT
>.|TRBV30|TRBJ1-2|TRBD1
CAWSRDRENYGYTF
TGTGCCTGGAGCCGGGACAGAGAAAACTATGGCTACACCTTC
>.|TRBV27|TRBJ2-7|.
CASSFLAGAHEQYF
TGTGCCAGCAGTTTTTTGGCGGGGGCCCACGAGCAGTACTTC
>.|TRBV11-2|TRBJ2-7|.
CASSLEPPGTEVSSYEQYF
TGTGCCAGCAGCTTAGAACCCCCCGGGACGGAGGTGTCCTCCTACGAGCAGTACTTC
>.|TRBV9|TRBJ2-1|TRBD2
CASNGGTSFNEQFF
TGTGCCAGCAACGGGGGGACTAGCTTCAATGAGCAGTTCTTC
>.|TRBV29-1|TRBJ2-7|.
CSVEDFREQYF
TGCAGCGTTGAAGATTTCCGGGAGCAGTACTTC
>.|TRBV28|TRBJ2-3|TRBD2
CASSRPTSGVTDTQYF
TGTGCCAGCAGTCGTCCGACTAGCGGAGTAACAGATACGCAGTATTTT
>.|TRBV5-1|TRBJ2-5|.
CASSQRQPQETQYF
TGCGCCAGCAGCCAACGACAGCCCCAAGAGACCCAGTACTTC
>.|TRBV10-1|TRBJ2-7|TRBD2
CASSESWLAGSYEQYF
TGCGCCAGCAGTGAGTCCTGGCTAGCGGGCTCCTACGAGCAGTACTTC
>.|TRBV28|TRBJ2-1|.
CASSLMAGWSNEQFF
TGTGCCAGCAGTTTAATGGCAGGGTGGAGCAATGAGCAGTTCTTC
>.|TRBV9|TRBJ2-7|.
CASSVDGYEQYF
TGTGCCAGCAGCGTAGACGGGTACGAGCAGTACTTC
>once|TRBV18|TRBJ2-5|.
CASSQRGTPTTMGETQYF
TGTGCCAGCTCACAACGAGGGACTCCGACGACTATGGGGGAGACCCAGTACTTC
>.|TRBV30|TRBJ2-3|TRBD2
CAWSVGRALGDTQYF
TGTGCCTGGAGTGTCGGGAGGGCCCTCGGAGATACGCAGTATTTT
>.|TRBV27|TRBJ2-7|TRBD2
CASSSVRPPGTSGTYEQYF
TGTGCCAGCAGTTCCGTCCGCCCGCCCGGGACTAGCGGTACCTACGAGCAGTACTTC
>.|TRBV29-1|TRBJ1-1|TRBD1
CSAGQPNTEAFF
TGCAGCGCGGGACAGCCGAACACTGAAGCTTTCTTT
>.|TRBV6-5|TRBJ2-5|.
CATMGEAGQLETQYF
TGTGCCACTATGGGGGAGGCGGGACAGTTAGAGACCCAGTACTTC
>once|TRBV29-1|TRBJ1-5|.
CSDPNNEGKGNQPQHF
TGCAGCGACCCCAACAATGAGGGGAAGGGCAATCAGCCCCAGCATTTT
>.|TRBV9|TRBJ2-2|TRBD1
CASRPSTGGAAGELFF
TGTGCCAGCAGGCCAAGTACAGGGGGCGCCGCCGGGGAGCTGTTTTTT
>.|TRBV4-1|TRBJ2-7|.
CASSQELGRGAEQYF
TGCGCCAGCAGCCAAGAGTTAGGCAGAGGAGCCGAGCAGTACTTC
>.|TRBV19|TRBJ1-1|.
CASSIMNGAEAFF
TGTGCCAGTAGTATAATGAATGGGGCTGAAGCTTTCTTT
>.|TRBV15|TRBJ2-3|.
CATSRSRGDTQYF
TGTGCCACCAGCAGATCAAGGGGAGATACGCAGTATTTT
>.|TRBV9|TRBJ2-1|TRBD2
CASSADDSGKQFF
TGTGCCAGCAGCGCAGATGATAGCGGGAAGCAGTTCTTC
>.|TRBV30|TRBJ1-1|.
CAWRGGTEAFF
TGTGCCTGGAGAGGAGGGACTGAAGCTTTCTTT
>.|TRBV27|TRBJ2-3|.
CASSSWAESTDTQYF
TGTGCCAGCAGTAGCTGGGCGGAGAGCACAGATACGCAGTATTTT
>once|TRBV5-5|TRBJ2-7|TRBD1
CASSLLRDRFYEQYF
TGTGCCAGCAGCTTGTTACGGGACAGGTTCTACGAGCAGTACTTC
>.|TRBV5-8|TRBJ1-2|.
CASSLGPAWGYTF
TGTGCCAGCAGCTTGGGTCCCGCCTGGGGCTACACCTTC
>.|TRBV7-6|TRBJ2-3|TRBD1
CASSLPKGQGSTDTQYF
TGTGCCAGCAGCTTACCTAAAGGACAGGGAAGCACAGATACGCAGTATTTT
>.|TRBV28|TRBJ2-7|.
CASSPSRHYEQYF
TGTGCCAGCAGTCCCTCCCGGCACTACGAGCAGTACTTC
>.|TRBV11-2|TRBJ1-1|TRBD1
CASSSTGEVTEAFF
TGTGCCAGCAGCTCGACAGGGGAGGTAACTGAAGCTTTCTTT
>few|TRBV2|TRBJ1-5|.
CASSDRYSGQPQHF
TGTGCCAGCAGTGACCGCTACTCGGGGCAGCCCCAGCATTTT
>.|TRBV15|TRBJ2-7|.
CATSDGTSFRYEQYF
TGTGCCACCAGCGACGGGACGTCCTTTCGCTACGAGCAGTACTTC
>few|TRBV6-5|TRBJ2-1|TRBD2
CASSSSGPNEQFF
TGTGCCAGCAGTTCTAGCGGGCCCAATGAGCAGTTCTTC
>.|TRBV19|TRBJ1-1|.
CASSMLGPMNTEAFF
TGTGCCAGTAGTATGCTAGGGCCGATGAACACTGAAGCTTTCTTT